This entry lists 13 T cell receptor beta chains sequenced from one sample in a study of blood T cell repertoires in COVID-19. Data came from immunoSEQ multiplex PCR; TCRdb stores just in-frame clones and leaves some out. The profile covers hundreds of thousands of clones, with roughly 79% appearing a single time and about 2% taken by the ten largest. Sequencing was carried out using peripheral blood. These receptors all come from a woman aged 80 or older with acute or convalescent COVID-19.

This chain uses TRBV5-1 with TRBJ2-1; 11 bases match TRBD2. V trimming: 3 bases; J trimming: 4 bases; junction bases outside the gene matches: 6. Germline V gene lookup returns CDR1 SGHRS and CDR2 YFSETQ. This CDR3 has 16 amino acids. CDR3 coding DNA: TGCGCCAGCAGCTCTGATAGCGGGGGGGCTTACAATGAGCAGTTCTTC. This translates into CASSSDSGGAYNEQFF.

The chain is built from TRBV7-2 and TRBJ1-1; D might be TRBD1 (5 bases). This CDR3 spans 14 amino acids. V lost 1 base to trimming and J lost 7 bases, with 13 bases between them. Germline CDR1 is SGHTA and CDR2 is FQGNSA. The DNA for the CDR3 is TGTGCCAGCAGCTTAGGGCTTGGGGCGGATGAAGCTTTCTTT. Protein sequence: CASSLGLGADEAFF.

The chain employs TRBV6-6 and TRBJ2-1; TRBD1 matches 9 bases. J was trimmed by 7 bases and V by 4 bases; bases with no gene match: 11. The CDR3 loop spans 16 amino acids. Per germline, CDR1 MNHNY and CDR2 SVGAGI (reference sequence). DNA for the CDR3: TGTGCCAGCAGTTCGACAGGGGGGAGCTACATGAATGAGCAGTTCTTC. Encoded protein: CASSSTGGSYMNEQFF.

The chain uses TRBV5-4 and TRBJ1-6; TRBD1 matches at 9 bases. The germline gives CDR1 SGHNT, CDR2 YYREEE (reference sequence). V lost 4 bases and J lost 10; bases outside the gene matches: 12. CDR3 size: 16 residues. CDR3 amino acids: CASSPEPTGGGSPLHF. CDR3 bases: TGTGCCAGCAGCCCTGAACCCACAGGGGGCGGCTCACCCCTCCACTTT.

The chain is built from TRBV7-9 and TRBJ2-1; 7 bases are shared with TRBD1. The CDR3 has 16 residues. V was pared by 2 bases and J by 5 bases, with 9 bases of the junction left unmatched. Germline V gene data show CDR1 as SEHNR and CDR2 as FQNEAQ (reference sequence). The CDR3 protein is CASSLYQSTGNNEQFF. The CDR3 coding sequence is TGTGCCAGCAGCTTATACCAATCGACAGGGAACAATGAGCAGTTCTTC.

The rearrangement links TRBV20-1 to TRBJ2-7; no firm D call. Germline assignment: CDR1 DFQATT and CDR2 SNEGSKA (reference sequence). V shed 3 bases and J shed 1 base, with 7 bases lying between them. This CDR3 is 12 amino acids long. Here the CDR3 DNA reads TGCAGTGCTAGTCTTCTTTCCTACGAGCAGTACTTC. It yields the protein CSASLLSYEQYF.

The rearrangement uses TRBV18 and TRBJ2-7, with D possibly TRBD1 on 6 matching bases. This CDR3 region has 14 residues. V was cut by 3 bases and J by 0 bases, with 9 bases left in between. Germline V gene data show CDR1 as KGHSH and CDR2 as LQKENI. CDR3 sequence (DNA): TGTGCCAGCTCACCTCCGGACAGCTCCTACGAGCAGTACTTC. It yields the protein CASSPPDSSYEQYF.

The rearrangement links TRBV10-3 to TRBJ2-7, with a weak D call TRBD2 (5 bases). This CDR3 has 19 residues. Trimming left V 3 bases short and J 0 bases short, with 24 bases between. The germline V gene has CDR1 ENHRY and CDR2 SYGVKD. CDR3 nucleotide sequence: TGTGCCATCAGTGACGACTACATAAATTGGATGGAGAGCTCCTACGAGCAGTACTTC. This codes for CAISDDYINWMESSYEQYF.

CDR3 nucleotides: TGTGCCAGCAGCCGCCGGGGGGCATACAATGAGCAGTTCTTC. This encodes CASSRRGAYNEQFF. The chain recombines TRBV5-6 with TRBJ2-1, with D maybe TRBD2 (7 bases). Between the trimmed V and J ends, which lost 4 bases and 4 bases, there was a span of 12 bases. This CDR3 is 14 amino acids long. Germline V gene data show CDR1 as SGHDT and CDR2 as YYEEEE.

The chain has TRBV7-8 and TRBJ2-3; tentative D call: TRBD2 (6 bases). V lost 7 bases, J lost 1 base, and 15 bases lay in between. Germline CDR1 is SGHVS and CDR2 is FQNEAQ. The CDR3 contains 15 residues. The CDR3 DNA is TGTGCCAGCAAAAGGGGCGGGGCGGGCACAGATACGCAGTATTTT. It specifies CASKRGGAGTDTQYF.

J is TRBJ2-3 and V is TRBV7-2; 15 bases fit TRBD2. The length of the CDR3 is 18 residues. V lost 2 bases, J lost 3 bases, and 6 bases stayed unmatched. Germline CDR1 SGHTA, CDR2 FQGNSA. This CDR3 reads CASSLSRTSGGATDTQYF. CDR3 in DNA: TGTGCCAGCAGCTTATCACGGACTAGCGGGGGGGCAACAGATACGCAGTATTTT.

This chain connects TRBV4-3 to TRBJ1-5; 7 bases align to TRBD1. CDR3 length: 14 amino acids. V lost 1 base, J lost 7 bases, and 4 bases stayed unmatched. Germline values: CDR1 LGHNA, CDR2 YSLEER. This CDR3 reads CASSQGQGIQPQHF. CDR3 nucleotide sequence: TGCGCCAGCAGCCAAGGACAGGGAATACAGCCCCAGCATTTT.

This chain connects TRBV7-8 to TRBJ2-4; the D gene is possibly TRBD2 (5 bases). With 5 bases removed from V and 1 base from J, the gap between germline ends came to 15 bases. Germline lookup yields CDR1 SGHVS and CDR2 FQNEAQ. The CDR3 loop spans 16 amino acids. CDR3 loop: CASSPVGSRAKNIQYF. Here the CDR3 DNA reads TGTGCCAGCAGCCCAGTGGGGAGTAGGGCCAAAAACATTCAGTACTTC.